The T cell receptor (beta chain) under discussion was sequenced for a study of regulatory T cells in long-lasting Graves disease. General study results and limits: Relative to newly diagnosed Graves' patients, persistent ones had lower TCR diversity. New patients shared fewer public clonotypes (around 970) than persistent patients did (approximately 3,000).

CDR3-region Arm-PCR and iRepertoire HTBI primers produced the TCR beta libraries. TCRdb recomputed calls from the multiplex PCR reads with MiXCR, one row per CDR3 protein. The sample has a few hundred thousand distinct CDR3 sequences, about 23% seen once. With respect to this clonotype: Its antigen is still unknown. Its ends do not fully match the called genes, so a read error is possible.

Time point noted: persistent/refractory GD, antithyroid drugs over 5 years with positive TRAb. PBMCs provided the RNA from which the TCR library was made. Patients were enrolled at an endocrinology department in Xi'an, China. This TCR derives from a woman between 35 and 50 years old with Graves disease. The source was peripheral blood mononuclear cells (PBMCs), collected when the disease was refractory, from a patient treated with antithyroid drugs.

The CDR3: CASSQGNTEASF. The CDR3, as DNA: TGTGCCAGCAGTCAGGGGAACACTGAAGCTTCCTTT. V usage is TRBV3-1 and J usage is TRBJ1-1, with D possibly being TRBD1 (6 bases). The CDR3 consists of 12 residues. Per the germline V gene, CDR1 is LGHDT and CDR2 is YNNKEL (reference sequence).